This is a list of T cell receptor beta chains from one sample in a study of T cells in Graves' hyperthyroidism and ophthalmopathy. TCRdb reanalysed the multiplex PCR reads using MiXCR and keeps one entry per CDR3 protein. Of fewer than 300,000 distinct CDR3 sequences in the sample, 13% to 15% were seen once. The sample taken for sequencing was blood. The receptors derive from a woman between 50 and 59 years old with Graves' hyperthyroidism that later progressed to Graves' ophthalmopathy. CDR3s include the opening cysteine and the closing phenylalanine or tryptophan. D genes are given only for firm matches. Clone sizes are given selectively: once, few, many, or a class where the clone is expanded.

d_call: -
clone_size: few
v_call: TRBV7-9
j_call: TRBJ1-6
cdr3_nt: TGTGCCAGCAGCCACCGGGACGGAGCCTATAATTCACCCCTCCACTTT
cdr3_aa: CASSHRDGAYNSPLHF

d_call: TRBD2
clone_size: -
v_call: TRBV5-6
j_call: TRBJ2-7
cdr3_nt: TGTGCCAGCAGCCCACCTTTAAACTCCGGGACTAGTCGCTACGAGCAGTACTTC
cdr3_aa: CASSPPLNSGTSRYEQYF

d_call: TRBD2
clone_size: many
v_call: TRBV28
j_call: TRBJ2-3
cdr3_nt: TGTGCCAGCAGGGCTAGCGGCACCAATACGCAGTATTTT
cdr3_aa: CASRASGTNTQYF

d_call: -
clone_size: many
v_call: TRBV3-1
j_call: TRBJ1-5
cdr3_nt: TGTGCCAGCAGCCCCTGGGGCAATCAGCCCCAGCATTTT
cdr3_aa: CASSPWGNQPQHF

d_call: -
clone_size: many
v_call: TRBV20-1
j_call: TRBJ1-2
cdr3_nt: TGCAGTGAAAGAAGAAGGGACAAGAACTATGGCTACACCTTC
cdr3_aa: CSERRRDKNYGYTF

d_call: -
clone_size: many
v_call: TRBV2
j_call: TRBJ2-3
cdr3_nt: TGTGCCAGCAGTGAAGCGCGGAACACAGATACGCAGTATTTT
cdr3_aa: CASSEARNTDTQYF

d_call: TRBD2
clone_size: many
v_call: TRBV13
j_call: TRBJ2-5
cdr3_nt: TGTGCCAGCAGCTTAAGTGAAGCGGGACAAGAGACCCAGTACTTC
cdr3_aa: CASSLSEAGQETQYF

d_call: -
clone_size: many
v_call: TRBV5-1
j_call: TRBJ2-1
cdr3_nt: TGCGCCAGCAGCGTTCTAGGGGGGAATGGCTACAATGAGCAGTTCTTC
cdr3_aa: CASSVLGGNGYNEQFF

d_call: -
clone_size: -
v_call: TRBV5-1
j_call: TRBJ1-4
cdr3_nt: TGCGCCAGCAGCTTGGTGCAGGGGAATGAAAAACTGTTTTTT
cdr3_aa: CASSLVQGNEKLFF

d_call: -
clone_size: many
v_call: TRBV27
j_call: TRBJ1-5
cdr3_nt: TGTGCCAGCAGGGCTGGGGATCAGCCCCAGCATTTT
cdr3_aa: CASRAGDQPQHF

d_call: TRBD2
clone_size: few
v_call: TRBV28
j_call: TRBJ2-7
cdr3_nt: TGTGCCAGCAGTCACAAAAAATTAGCGGGCCGAATATCCTACGAGCAGTACTTC
cdr3_aa: CASSHKKLAGRISYEQYF

d_call: -
clone_size: many
v_call: TRBV7-9
j_call: TRBJ2-1
cdr3_nt: TGTGCCAGCAGCACCGAAATGAGCTCCTACAATGAGCAGTTCTTC
cdr3_aa: CASSTEMSSYNEQFF

d_call: TRBD1
clone_size: few
v_call: TRBV7-3
j_call: TRBJ1-2
cdr3_nt: TGTGCCAGCAGCAGGGACAGGGGCGATGGCTACACCTTC
cdr3_aa: CASSRDRGDGYTF

d_call: -
clone_size: many
v_call: TRBV6-1
j_call: TRBJ2-2
cdr3_nt: TGTGCCTCCTGCAGAGGGGACACCGGGGAGCTGTTTTTT
cdr3_aa: CASCRGDTGELFF

d_call: -
clone_size: many
v_call: TRBV28
j_call: TRBJ2-7
cdr3_nt: TGTGCCAGCAGTGAGTCCTCGGGACGGGCCCTACGTGGGCAGTACTTC
cdr3_aa: CASSESSGRALRGQYF

d_call: -
clone_size: many
v_call: TRBV11-3
j_call: TRBJ2-3
cdr3_nt: TGTGCCAGCAGCTTACGGGGGAGCACAGATACGCAGTATTTT
cdr3_aa: CASSLRGSTDTQYF

d_call: -
clone_size: many
v_call: TRBV27
j_call: TRBJ1-2
cdr3_nt: TGTGCCAGCAGTCAAGGGACCCCGGGGGTTGGCTACACCTTC
cdr3_aa: CASSQGTPGVGYTF

d_call: -
clone_size: -
v_call: TRBV20-1
j_call: TRBJ2-2
cdr3_nt: TGCAGTGCTAGAGAAGGAGGGAACACCGGGGAGCTGTTTTTT
cdr3_aa: CSAREGGNTGELFF

d_call: -
clone_size: -
v_call: TRBV10-3
j_call: TRBJ2-1
cdr3_nt: TGTGCCATCAGTGAGTTGGGGGATGAGCAGTTCTTC
cdr3_aa: CAISELGDEQFF

d_call: -
clone_size: -
v_call: TRBV28
j_call: TRBJ2-1
cdr3_nt: TGTGCCAGCAGATCAGGACAGTTGGCGTTCTACAATGAGCAGTTCTTC
cdr3_aa: CASRSGQLAFYNEQFF

d_call: -
clone_size: many
v_call: TRBV5-6
j_call: TRBJ2-1
cdr3_nt: TGTGCCAGCAGCTTGCCGGGGGCCGCGGGAGTCTATGAGCAGTTCTTC
cdr3_aa: CASSLPGAAGVYEQFF

d_call: TRBD2
clone_size: many
v_call: TRBV5-1
j_call: TRBJ2-1
cdr3_nt: TGCGCCAGCAGAATTGTTAGCGGGAACAATGAGCAGTTCTTC
cdr3_aa: CASRIVSGNNEQFF

d_call: -
clone_size: many
v_call: TRBV6-1
j_call: TRBJ1-1
cdr3_nt: TGTGCCAGCAGTGAAGAAGTCATGAACACTGAAGCTTTCTTT
cdr3_aa: CASSEEVMNTEAFF